This entry is about one TCR beta chain. Its antigen remains unidentified. The data derive from a study of cytomegalovirus exposure and HLA in healthy donors. It was with 60 Vbeta and 13 Jbeta primers that the PCR ran. In the authors' workflow: The count from a later analysis was 65 million to 90 million unique TCR beta chains, about 9.9 million of them shared. Produced via immunoSEQ multiplex PCR; TCRdb's table is partial and in-frame only. That table is the source of V, J and clone size, and D and trimming were worked out from the DNA. Of some 120,000 clones listed, over 60% are singletons. Study outcomes and limitations: HLA alleles were associated with 15,000 to 20,000 TCR beta sequences in a later analysis at 0.05 false discovery rate. It was reportedly the case that the classifier diagnosed cytomegalovirus status with high specificity and sensitivity. The majority of CMV-associated TCR beta chains were reported as apparently HLA-restricted in a later analysis.

The CDR3 has 16 residues. Looked up from germline, CDR1 is SNHLY and CDR2 is FYNNEI. The ends lost 2 bases at V and 0 bases at J; junction bases unmatched: 3. The receptor was isolated from a woman aged 40 to 50 in good health and CMV-seronegative. V usage is TRBV2 and J usage is TRBJ2-2, with 7 nucleotides matching TRBD1. The specimen was PBMCs. The DNA for the CDR3 is TGTGCCAGCAGTGAAAGGGGGACAGCGAACACCGGGGAGCTGTTTTTT. Its translation is CASSERGTANTGELFF.